Here is one TCR beta chain with its context. Its cognate antigen is unknown. This specimen belongs to a study of blood T cells in healthy people across ages. Primed by a sample-barcoded 5' primer and a J-beta primer mix, a second PCR proceeded for roughly 7 to 11 cycles. In TCRdb, the 5' RACE reads were re-called with MiXCR into one record per CDR3 protein. The sample lists roughly 800,000 distinct CDR3 sequences; about three fifths were seen once. Overall study findings and caveats: Fewer expanded clones and more diversity marked long-lived versus aged donors. Per million T cells, TCR beta diversity dropped roughly linearly as age increased. Possibly confounding the expanded clonotype changes was the fact that donor CMV status was unknown.

Germline trimming cut 0 bases from V and 5 bases from J; bases unmatched to any gene: 4. The CDR3 loop spans 14 amino acids. Germline lookup yields CDR1 DFQATT and CDR2 SNEGSKA (reference sequence). The source of this sequence is a young man in good health. This rearrangement joins TRBV20-1 to TRBJ2-7; 10 nucleotides match TRBD2. The sequencing input was blood. The CDR3, as DNA: TGCAGTGCTAGAGATAGCGGGAGGAGGAACGAGCAGTACTTC. Translation gives CSARDSGRRNEQYF.